These 5 T cell receptor beta chains originate from one sample sequenced in a study of blood T cell repertoires in COVID-19. This table comes from immunoSEQ multiplex PCR, and its TCRdb copy is limited to in-frame clones, with some not included. Counted here are fewer than 300,000 clones, 80% to 90% occurring once; the ten biggest clones make up roughly 4%. What was sequenced was PBMCs or T cells enriched from blood (not recorded which). The origin of the receptors is a woman aged 25 to 45 who had recovered from COVID-19.

The chain uses TRBV5-5 and TRBJ1-1, with TRBD1 identical over 8 bases. V trimming: 4 bases; J trimming: 1 base; junction bases outside the gene matches: 6. The CDR3 loop spans 15 amino acids. CDR1 and CDR2 from the germline V gene are SGHKS and YYEKEE (reference sequence). CDR3 residues: CASSLTGQGNTEAFF. The CDR3 region has the DNA TGTGCCAGCAGCCTCACCGGACAGGGGAACACTGAAGCTTTCTTT.

The rearrangement uses TRBV7-8 and TRBJ2-1; a weak D match, TRBD2 (5 bases). V lost 5 bases and J 5 bases, leaving 16 bases between the germline ends. The CDR3 runs 15 residues. CDR1 is SGHVS, CDR2 FQNEAQ, per germline. CDR3 protein: CASSPSGLGNNEQFF. The CDR3 nucleotides are TGTGCCAGCAGCCCCAGCGGTCTGGGCAACAATGAGCAGTTCTTC.

This clone was counted only a few times. The J gene is TRBJ1-1, the V gene TRBV12-3 or TRBV12-4; no definite D call. This CDR3 spans 13 amino acids. V was clipped by 2 bases and J by 4 bases, with 8 bases between them. CDR3 amino acids: CASSLNSVTEAFF. CDR3 in DNA: TGTGCCAGCAGTTTAAATTCGGTCACTGAAGCTTTCTTT.

V and J are TRBV5-1 and TRBJ2-1; no firm D call. V lost 0 bases, J lost 9 bases, and 10 bases lay in between. There are 13 residues in the CDR3. CDR1 is SGHRS, CDR2 YFSETQ, per germline. CDR3 loop: CASSLGSRTEQFF. CDR3 coding DNA: TGCGCCAGCAGCTTGGGTTCGAGAACTGAGCAGTTCTTC. Complete variable domain (other parts from reference TRBV5-1 and TRBJ2-1): KAGVTQTPRYLIKTRGQQVTLSCSPISGHRSVSWYQQTPGQGLQFLFEYFSETQRNKGNFPGRFSGRQFSNSRSEMNVSTLELGDSALYLCASSLGSRTEQFFGPGTRLTVL.

The chain combines TRBV9 with TRBJ2-7, with D perhaps TRBD1 (5 bases). The germline CDR1 and CDR2 sequences are SGDLS and YYNGEE. The ends were cut back, 0 bases at V and 3 bases at J, with 7 bases in the middle. This CDR3 is 13 amino acids long. CDR3 amino acids: CASSVGQIYEQYF. The DNA of the CDR3 is TGTGCCAGCAGCGTAGGACAGATCTACGAGCAGTACTTC.